Listed below are T cell receptor beta chains from one sample, sequenced in a study of T cell responses to AZD1222 COVID-19 vaccine. The assay was immunoSEQ multiplex PCR, and TCRdb's table has in-frame clones only and misses some. Here the sample spans about 56,000 clones, 70% to 90% being singletons. The sequencing here drew on peripheral blood, taken on day 0 of AZD1222 vaccination. The receptors here all came from an adult in good health. CDR3s include the opening cysteine and the closing phenylalanine or tryptophan. The D gene is left open where the match is weak. Clone size is not always given. Where it is, it says once, few, many or a class for expanded clones.

cdr3_aa cdr3_nt clone_size d_call j_call v_call
CASSRTGYADGNEKLFF TGTGCCAGTAGTCGGACAGGTTACGCAGACGGTAATGAAAAACTGTTTTTT NA TRBD1 TRBJ1-4 TRBV19
CAWGGQGTYEQYF TGTGCGTGGGGGGGACAGGGTACCTACGAGCAGTACTTC NA TRBD1 TRBJ2-7 TRBV5-4
CSVESSGGAADTQYF TGCAGCGTTGAATCTAGCGGGGGGGCCGCGGATACGCAGTATTTT NA TRBD2 TRBJ2-3 TRBV29-1
CASSLGGHPLGTQYF TGTGCCAGCAGCTTGGGAGGTCACCCTTTGGGGACCCAGTACTTC few NA TRBJ2-5 TRBV5-5
CASRDLSGAMSYEQYF TGTGCCAGCAGGGACCTTAGCGGGGCCATGTCCTACGAGCAGTACTTC once TRBD2 TRBJ2-7 TRBV2
CASRDITGLGEQYF TGCGCCAGCAGGGACATAACAGGGCTTGGTGAGCAGTACTTC NA NA TRBJ2-7 TRBV4-1
CASSPTRAWHPLILFSSYGYTF TGTGCCAGCAGTCCGACCCGCGCGTGGCACCCACTTATCCTGTTTTCCTCGTATGGCTACACCTTC NA NA TRBJ1-2 TRBV27
CASSDSSPSDTQYF TGTGCCAGCAGTGACTCGAGTCCGTCGGATACGCAGTATTTT NA NA TRBJ2-3 TRBV6-4
CAWGTHHTGELFF TGTGCCTGGGGGACACACCACACCGGGGAGCTGTTTTTT NA NA TRBJ2-2 TRBV30
CASSQVHTQNTIYF TGCGCCAGCAGCCAAGTACATACTCAGAACACCATATATTTT NA NA TRBJ1-3 TRBV4-1
CASSLVWGTNTGELFF TGTGCCAGCAGCTTAGTTTGGGGTACGAACACCGGGGAGCTGTTTTTT NA NA TRBJ2-2 TRBV7-9
CASRAGTSGGETQYF TGTGCCAGCAGGGCCGGGACTAGCGGGGGAGAGACCCAGTACTTC NA TRBD2 TRBJ2-5 TRBV2
CASSEGRTAQFF TGTGCCAGCAGTGAAGGCCGTACCGCGCAGTTCTTC NA NA TRBJ2-1 TRBV6-1
CASSSQTRRRCTF TGTGCCAGCAGCTCCCAGACACGGAGGAGATGCACCTTC NA NA TRBJ1-2 TRBV6-5
CASSLPIGWGTGTGELFF TGTGCCAGCAGTTTACCCATAGGGTGGGGGACAGGGACCGGGGAGCTGTTTTTT NA TRBD1 TRBJ2-2 TRBV28
CASSERGDTGELFF TGTGCCAGCAGTGAGAGGGGCGACACCGGGGAGCTGTTTTTT NA NA TRBJ2-2 TRBV6-1
CASSRDLTGANVLTF TGTGCCAGCAGCCGGGACCTAACTGGGGCCAACGTCCTGACTTTC once NA TRBJ2-6 TRBV7-9